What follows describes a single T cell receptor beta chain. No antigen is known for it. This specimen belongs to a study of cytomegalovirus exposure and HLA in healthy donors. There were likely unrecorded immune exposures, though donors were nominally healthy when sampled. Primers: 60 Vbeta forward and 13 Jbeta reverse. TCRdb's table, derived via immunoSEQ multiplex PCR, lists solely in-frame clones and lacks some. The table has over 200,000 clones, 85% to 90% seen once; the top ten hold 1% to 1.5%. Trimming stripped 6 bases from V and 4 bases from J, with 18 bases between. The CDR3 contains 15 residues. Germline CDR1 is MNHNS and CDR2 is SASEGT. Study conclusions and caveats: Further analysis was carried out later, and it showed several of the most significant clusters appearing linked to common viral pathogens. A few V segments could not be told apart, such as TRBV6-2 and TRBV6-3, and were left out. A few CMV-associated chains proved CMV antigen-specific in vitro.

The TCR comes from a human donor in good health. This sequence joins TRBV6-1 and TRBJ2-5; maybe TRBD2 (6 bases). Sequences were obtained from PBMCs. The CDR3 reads CASRDPLSGVETQYF. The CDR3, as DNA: TGTGCCAGCAGAGACCCCCTGTCGGGGGTAGAGACCCAGTACTTC.